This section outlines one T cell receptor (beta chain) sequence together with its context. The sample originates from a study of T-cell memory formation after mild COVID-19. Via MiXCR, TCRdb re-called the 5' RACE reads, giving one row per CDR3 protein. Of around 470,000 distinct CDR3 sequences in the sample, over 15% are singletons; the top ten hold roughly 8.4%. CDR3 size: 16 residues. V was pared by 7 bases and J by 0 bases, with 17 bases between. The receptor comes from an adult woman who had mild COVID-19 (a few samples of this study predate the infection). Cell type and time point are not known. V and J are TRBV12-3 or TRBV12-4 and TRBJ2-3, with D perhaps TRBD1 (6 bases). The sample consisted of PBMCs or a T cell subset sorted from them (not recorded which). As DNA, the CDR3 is TGTGCCAGCACCCCACACGACAGGTCTAGCACAGATACGCAGTATTTT. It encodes CASTPHDRSSTDTQYF.